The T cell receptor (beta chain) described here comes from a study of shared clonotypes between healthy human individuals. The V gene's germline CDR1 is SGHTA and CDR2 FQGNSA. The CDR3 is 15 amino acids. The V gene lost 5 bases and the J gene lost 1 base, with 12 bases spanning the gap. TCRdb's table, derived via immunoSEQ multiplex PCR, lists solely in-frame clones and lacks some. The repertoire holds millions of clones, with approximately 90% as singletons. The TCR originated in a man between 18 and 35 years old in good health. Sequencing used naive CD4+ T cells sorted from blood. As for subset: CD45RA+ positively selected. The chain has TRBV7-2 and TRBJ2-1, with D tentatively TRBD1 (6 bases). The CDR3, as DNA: TGTGCCAGCAGCCTCACAGGGAATTCCTACAATGAGCAGTTCTTC. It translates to CASSLTGNSYNEQFF.